This TCR beta chain was sequenced in a study of OX40 agonist ivuxolimab in advanced cancers. At the level of the study: Partial responses were achieved by three patients: one hepatocellular carcinoma, two cutaneous melanoma. Whole-study results and caveats: On average, CD8+ T cells showed a greater number of expanded clones than CD4+. At 0.1 to 3.0 mg/kg and by week 6, CD4+ and CD8+ T cells in the blood had expanded clonally.

Clones were sequenced by immunoSEQ multiplex PCR, and TCRdb holds only the in-frame ones, with some missing. The profile covers around 89,000 clones, with roughly 91% appearing a single time and 0.6% to 0.8% taken by the ten largest. On this clone itself: Its target is not known.

The germline gives CDR1 SGHAT, CDR2 FQDESV (reference sequence). V was shortened by 1 base and J by 3 bases, with 4 bases between the two germline ends. The CDR3 is 13 amino acids. Sequenced here: CD4+ or CD8+ T cells sorted from blood, sampled in a trial of the OX40 agonist ivuxolimab. The sequence was collected from an adult with an advanced solid tumor such as melanoma, head and neck, liver or kidney cancer. The V call is TRBV11-1, the J call TRBJ1-5; D is uncertain. The CDR3 loop is CASSLGLNQPQHF. DNA of the CDR3: TGTGCCAGCAGCTTAGGGCTCAATCAGCCCCAGCATTTT.